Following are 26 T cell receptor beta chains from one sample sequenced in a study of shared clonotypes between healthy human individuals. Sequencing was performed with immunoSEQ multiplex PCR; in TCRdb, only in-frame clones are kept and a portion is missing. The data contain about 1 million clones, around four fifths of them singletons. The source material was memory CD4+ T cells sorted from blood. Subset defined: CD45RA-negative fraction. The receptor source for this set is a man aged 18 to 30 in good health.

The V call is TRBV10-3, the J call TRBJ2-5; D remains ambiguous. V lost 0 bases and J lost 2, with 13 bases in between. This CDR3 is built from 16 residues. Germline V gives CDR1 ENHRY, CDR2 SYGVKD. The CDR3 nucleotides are TGTGCCATCAGTGAGTCCGGGCTCACGGTGCAAGAGACCCAGTACTTC. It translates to CAISESGLTVQETQYF.

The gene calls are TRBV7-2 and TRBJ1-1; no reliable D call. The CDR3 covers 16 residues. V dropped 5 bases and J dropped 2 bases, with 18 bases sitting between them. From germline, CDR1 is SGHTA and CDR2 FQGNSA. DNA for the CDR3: TGTGCCAGCAGCCCAAGGGCCGGGAACACAAACACTGAAGCTTTCTTT. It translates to CASSPRAGNTNTEAFF.

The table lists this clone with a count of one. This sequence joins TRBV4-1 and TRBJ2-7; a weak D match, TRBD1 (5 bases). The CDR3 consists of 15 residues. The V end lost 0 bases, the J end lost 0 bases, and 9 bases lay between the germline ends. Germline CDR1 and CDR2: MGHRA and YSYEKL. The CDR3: CASSQEQVLSYEQYF. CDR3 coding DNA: TGCGCCAGCAGCCAAGAACAGGTTCTCTCCTACGAGCAGTACTTC.

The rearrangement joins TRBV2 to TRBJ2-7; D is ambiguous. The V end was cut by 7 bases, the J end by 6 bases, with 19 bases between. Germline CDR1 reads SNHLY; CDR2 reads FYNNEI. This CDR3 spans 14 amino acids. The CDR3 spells CASNVVSGLSEQYF. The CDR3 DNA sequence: TGTGCCAGCAACGTAGTGTCAGGCCTCTCCGAGCAGTACTTC. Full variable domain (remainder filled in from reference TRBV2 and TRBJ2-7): EPEVTQTPSHQVTQMGQEVILRCVPISNHLYFYWYRQILGQKVEFLVSFYNNEISEKSEIFDDQFSVERPDGSNFTLKIRSTKLEDSAMYFCASNVVSGLSEQYFGPGTRLTVT.

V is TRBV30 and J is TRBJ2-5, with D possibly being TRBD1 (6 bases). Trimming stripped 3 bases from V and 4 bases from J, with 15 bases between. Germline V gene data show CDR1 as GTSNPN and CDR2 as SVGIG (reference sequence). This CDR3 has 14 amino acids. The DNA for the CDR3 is TGTGCCTGGAGCCCAACGACAGGCGGAGAGACCCAGTACTTC. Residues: CAWSPTTGGETQYF.

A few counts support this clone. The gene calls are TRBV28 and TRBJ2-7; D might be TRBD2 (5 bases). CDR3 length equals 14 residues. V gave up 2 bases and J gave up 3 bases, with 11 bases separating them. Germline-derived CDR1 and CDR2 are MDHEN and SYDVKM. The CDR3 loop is CASSLEVGNYEQYF. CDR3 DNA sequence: TGTGCCAGCAGTTTAGAGGTCGGGAACTACGAGCAGTACTTC.

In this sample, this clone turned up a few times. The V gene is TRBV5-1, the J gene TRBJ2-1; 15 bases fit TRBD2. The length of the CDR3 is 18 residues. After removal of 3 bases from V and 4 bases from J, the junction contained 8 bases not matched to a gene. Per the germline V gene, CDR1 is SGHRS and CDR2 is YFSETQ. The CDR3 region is CASSSGLAGGHWYNEQFF. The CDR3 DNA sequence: TGCGCCAGCAGCTCCGGACTAGCGGGGGGGCACTGGTACAATGAGCAGTTCTTC.

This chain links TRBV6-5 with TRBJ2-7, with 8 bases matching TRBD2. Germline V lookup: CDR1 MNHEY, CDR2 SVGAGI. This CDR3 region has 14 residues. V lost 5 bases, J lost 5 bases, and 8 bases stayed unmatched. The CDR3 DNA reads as TGTGCCAGCAGTCCCACCGGGACTAGAAACGAGCAGTACTTC. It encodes CASSPTGTRNEQYF.

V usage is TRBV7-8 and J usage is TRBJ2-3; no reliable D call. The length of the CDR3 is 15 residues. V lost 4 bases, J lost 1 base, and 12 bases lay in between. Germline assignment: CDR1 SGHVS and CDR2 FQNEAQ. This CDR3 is CASSSGGFGTDTQYF. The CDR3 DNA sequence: TGTGCCAGCAGCTCAGGTGGTTTTGGCACAGATACGCAGTATTTT.

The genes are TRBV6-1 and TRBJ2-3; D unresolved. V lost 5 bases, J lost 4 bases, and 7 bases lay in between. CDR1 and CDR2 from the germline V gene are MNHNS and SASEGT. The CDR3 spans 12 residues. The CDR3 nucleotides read TGTGCCAGCAGTTCTACAGCAGATACGCAGTATTTT. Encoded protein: CASSSTADTQYF.

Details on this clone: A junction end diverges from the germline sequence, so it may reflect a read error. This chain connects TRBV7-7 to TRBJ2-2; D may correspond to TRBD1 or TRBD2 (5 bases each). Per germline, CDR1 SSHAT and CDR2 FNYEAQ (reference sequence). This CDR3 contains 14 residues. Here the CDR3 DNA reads TGTGCTAGCAGCCGCATTGGGGGCACCGGGGAGCTGTTTTTT. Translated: CASSRIGGTGELFF. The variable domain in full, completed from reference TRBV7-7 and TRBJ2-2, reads GAGVSQSPRYKVTKRGQDVTLRCDPISSHATLYWYQQALGQGPEFLTYFNYEAQPDKSGLPSDRFSAERPEGSISTLTIQRTEQRDSAMYRCASSRIGGTGELFFGEGSRLTVL.

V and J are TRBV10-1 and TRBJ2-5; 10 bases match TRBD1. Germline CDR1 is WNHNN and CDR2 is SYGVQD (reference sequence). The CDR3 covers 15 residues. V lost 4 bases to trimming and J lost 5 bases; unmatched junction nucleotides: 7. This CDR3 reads CASSGRTGGWETQYF. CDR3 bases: TGCGCCAGCAGTGGCAGGACAGGGGGTTGGGAGACCCAGTACTTC.

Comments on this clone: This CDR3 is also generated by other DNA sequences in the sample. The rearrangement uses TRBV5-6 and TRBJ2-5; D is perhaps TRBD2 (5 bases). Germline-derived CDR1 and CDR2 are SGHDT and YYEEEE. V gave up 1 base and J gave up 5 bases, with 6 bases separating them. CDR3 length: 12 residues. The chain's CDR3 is CASSLSGETQYF. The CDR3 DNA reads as TGTGCCAGCAGCTTGAGCGGCGAGACCCAGTACTTC.

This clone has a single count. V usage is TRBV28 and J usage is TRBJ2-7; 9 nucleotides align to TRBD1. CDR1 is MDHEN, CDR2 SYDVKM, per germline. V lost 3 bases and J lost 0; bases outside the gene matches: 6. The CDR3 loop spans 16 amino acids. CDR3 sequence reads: CASSLPGQGYSYEQYF. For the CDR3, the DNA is TGTGCCAGCAGTTTGCCGGGACAGGGCTACTCCTACGAGCAGTACTTC.

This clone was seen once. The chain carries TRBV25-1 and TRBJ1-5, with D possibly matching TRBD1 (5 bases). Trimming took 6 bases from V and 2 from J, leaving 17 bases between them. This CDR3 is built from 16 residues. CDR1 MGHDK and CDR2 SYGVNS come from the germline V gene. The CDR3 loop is CASSDGGVQGNQPQHF. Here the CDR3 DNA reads TGTGCCAGCAGCGACGGTGGAGTACAGGGCAATCAGCCCCAGCATTTT. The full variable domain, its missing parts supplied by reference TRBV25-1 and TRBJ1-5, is EADIYQTPRYLVIGTGKKITLECSQTMGHDKMYWYQQDPGMELHLIHYSYGVNSTEKGDLSSESTVSRIRTEHFPLTLESARPSHTSQYLCASSDGGVQGNQPQHFGDGTRLSIL.

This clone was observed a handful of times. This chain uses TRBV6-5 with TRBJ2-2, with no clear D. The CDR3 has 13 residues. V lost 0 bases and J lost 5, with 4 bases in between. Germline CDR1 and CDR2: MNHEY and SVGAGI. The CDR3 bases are TGTGCCAGCAGTTACTCGGTAACCGGGGAGCTGTTTTTT. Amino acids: CASSYSVTGELFF.

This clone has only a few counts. The CDR3 DNA reads as TGTGCCAGCAGTGTATCGGGACAGGGGAATTCACCCCTCCACTTT. Encoded protein: CASSVSGQGNSPLHF. The J gene is TRBJ1-6, the V gene TRBV6-1, with TRBD1 matching 10 bases. Losses at the gene ends were 4 bases for V and 7 bases for J; bases not matched to a gene: 4. This CDR3 has 15 amino acids. The germline gives CDR1 MNHNS, CDR2 SASEGT.

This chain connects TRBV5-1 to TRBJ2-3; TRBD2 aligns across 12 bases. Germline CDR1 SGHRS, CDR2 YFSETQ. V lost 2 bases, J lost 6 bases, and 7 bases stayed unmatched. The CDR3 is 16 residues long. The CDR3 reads CASSFGLAGSGDTQYF. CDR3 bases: TGCGCCAGCAGCTTTGGACTAGCGGGGTCAGGGGATACGCAGTATTTT.

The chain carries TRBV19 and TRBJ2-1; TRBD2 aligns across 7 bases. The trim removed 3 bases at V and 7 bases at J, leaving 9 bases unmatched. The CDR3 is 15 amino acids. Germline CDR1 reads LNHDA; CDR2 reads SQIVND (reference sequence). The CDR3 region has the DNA TGTGCCAGTAGTATCCCCGGGATCGGGGGGAATGAGCAGTTCTTC. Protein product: CASSIPGIGGNEQFF. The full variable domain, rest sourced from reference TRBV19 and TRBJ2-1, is DGGITQSPKYLFRKEGQNVTLSCEQNLNHDAMYWYRQDPGQGLRLIYYSQIVNDFQKGDIAEGYSVSREKKESFPLTVTSAQKNPTAFYLCASSIPGIGGNEQFFGPGTRLTVL.

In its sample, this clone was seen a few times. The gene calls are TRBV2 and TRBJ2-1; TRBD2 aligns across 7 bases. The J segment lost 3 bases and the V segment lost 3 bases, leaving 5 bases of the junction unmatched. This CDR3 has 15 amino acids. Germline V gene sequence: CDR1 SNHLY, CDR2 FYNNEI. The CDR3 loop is CASSDQREFYNEQFF. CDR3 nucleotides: TGTGCCAGCAGTGACCAGCGGGAATTCTACAATGAGCAGTTCTTC.

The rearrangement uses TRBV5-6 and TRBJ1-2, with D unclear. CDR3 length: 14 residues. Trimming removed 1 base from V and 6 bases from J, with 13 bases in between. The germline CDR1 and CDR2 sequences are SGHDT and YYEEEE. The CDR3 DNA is TGTGCCAGCAGCTTGAGTGTCCCCGTTGATGGCTACACCTTC. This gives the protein CASSLSVPVDGYTF.

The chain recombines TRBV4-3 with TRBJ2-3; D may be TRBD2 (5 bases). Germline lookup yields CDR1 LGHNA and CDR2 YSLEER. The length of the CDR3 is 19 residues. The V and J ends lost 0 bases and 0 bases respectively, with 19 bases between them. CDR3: CASSQDPVRAFPSTDTQYF. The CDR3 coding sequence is TGCGCCAGCAGCCAAGATCCGGTGCGGGCTTTTCCCAGCACAGATACGCAGTATTTT.

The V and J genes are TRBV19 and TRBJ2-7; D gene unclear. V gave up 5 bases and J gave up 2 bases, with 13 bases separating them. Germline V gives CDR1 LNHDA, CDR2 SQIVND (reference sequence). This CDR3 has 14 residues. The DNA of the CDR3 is TGTGCCAGTAGTTTGGTCGCTGGAACCTACGAGCAGTACTTC. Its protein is CASSLVAGTYEQYF.

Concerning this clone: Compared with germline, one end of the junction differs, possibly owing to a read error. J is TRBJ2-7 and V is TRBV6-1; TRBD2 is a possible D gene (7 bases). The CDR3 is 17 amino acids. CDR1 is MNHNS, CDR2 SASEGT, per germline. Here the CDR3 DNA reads TGTGCCATCAGTGAGTCCCCCTGGCGGAGGGGGGGTTACGAGCAGTACTTC. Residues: CAISESPWRRGGYEQYF.

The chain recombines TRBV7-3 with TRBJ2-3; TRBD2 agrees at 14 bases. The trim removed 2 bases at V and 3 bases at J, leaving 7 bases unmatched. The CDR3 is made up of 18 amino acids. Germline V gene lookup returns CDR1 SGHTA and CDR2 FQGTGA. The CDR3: CASSLGLAGGLRTDTQYF. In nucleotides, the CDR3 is TGTGCCAGCAGCTTAGGACTAGCGGGGGGTTTACGTACAGATACGCAGTATTTT.

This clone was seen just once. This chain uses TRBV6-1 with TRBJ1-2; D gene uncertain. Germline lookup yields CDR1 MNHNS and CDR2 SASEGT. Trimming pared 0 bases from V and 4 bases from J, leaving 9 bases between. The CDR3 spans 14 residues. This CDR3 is CASSEALATYGYTF. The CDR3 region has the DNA TGTGCCAGCAGTGAAGCGCTTGCGACCTATGGCTACACCTTC.